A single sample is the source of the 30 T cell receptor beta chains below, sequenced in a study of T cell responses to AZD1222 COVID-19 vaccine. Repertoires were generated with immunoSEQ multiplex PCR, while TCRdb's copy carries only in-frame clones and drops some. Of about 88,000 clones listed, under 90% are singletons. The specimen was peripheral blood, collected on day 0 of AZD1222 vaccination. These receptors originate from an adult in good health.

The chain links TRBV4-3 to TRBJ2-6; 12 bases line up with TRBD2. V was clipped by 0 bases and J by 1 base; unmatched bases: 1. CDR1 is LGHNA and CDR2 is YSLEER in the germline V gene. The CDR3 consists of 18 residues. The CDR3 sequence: CASSQDGLAGSGANVLTF. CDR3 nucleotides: TGCGCCAGCAGCCAAGATGGACTAGCGGGGTCTGGGGCCAACGTCCTGACTTTC.

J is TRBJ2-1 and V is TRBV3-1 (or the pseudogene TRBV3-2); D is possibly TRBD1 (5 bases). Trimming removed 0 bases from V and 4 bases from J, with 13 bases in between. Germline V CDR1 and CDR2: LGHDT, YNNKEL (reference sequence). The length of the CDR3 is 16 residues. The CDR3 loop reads CASSQDWGFKYNEQFF. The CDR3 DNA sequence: TGTGCCAGCAGCCAAGACTGGGGCTTTAAATACAATGAGCAGTTCTTC.

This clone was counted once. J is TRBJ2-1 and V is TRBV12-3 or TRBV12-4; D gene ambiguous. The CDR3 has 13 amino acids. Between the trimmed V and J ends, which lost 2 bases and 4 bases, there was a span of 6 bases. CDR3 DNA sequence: TGTGCCAGCAGTTTATGGATATACAATGAGCAGTTCTTC. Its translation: CASSLWIYNEQFF.

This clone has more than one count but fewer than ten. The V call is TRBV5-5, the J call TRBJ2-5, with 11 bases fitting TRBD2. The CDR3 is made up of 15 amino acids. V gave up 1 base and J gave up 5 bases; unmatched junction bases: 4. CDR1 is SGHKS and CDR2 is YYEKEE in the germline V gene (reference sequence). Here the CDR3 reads CASSLLAGGGETQYF. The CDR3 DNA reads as TGTGCCAGCAGCTTGCTAGCGGGAGGAGGGGAGACCCAGTACTTC.

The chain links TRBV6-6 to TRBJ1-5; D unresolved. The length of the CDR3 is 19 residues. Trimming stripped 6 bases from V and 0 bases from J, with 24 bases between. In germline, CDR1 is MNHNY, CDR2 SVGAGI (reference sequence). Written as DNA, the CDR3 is TGTGCCAGCAGCTACGGGCCTCGGGCGGTTGGGTATAGCAATCAGCCCCAGCATTTT. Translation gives CASSYGPRAVGYSNQPQHF.

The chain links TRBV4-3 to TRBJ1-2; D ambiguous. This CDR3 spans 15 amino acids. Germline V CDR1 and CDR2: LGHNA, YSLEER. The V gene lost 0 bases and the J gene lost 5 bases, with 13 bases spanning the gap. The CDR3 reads CASSQDRGASYGYTF. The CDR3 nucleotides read TGCGCCAGCAGCCAAGATCGTGGAGCATCATATGGCTACACCTTC.

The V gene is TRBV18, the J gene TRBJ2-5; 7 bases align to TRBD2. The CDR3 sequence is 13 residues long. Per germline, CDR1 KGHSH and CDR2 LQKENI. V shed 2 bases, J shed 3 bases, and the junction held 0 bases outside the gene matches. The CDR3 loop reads CASSPGGEETQYF. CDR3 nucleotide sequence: TGTGCCAGCTCACCAGGGGGGGAAGAGACCCAGTACTTC.

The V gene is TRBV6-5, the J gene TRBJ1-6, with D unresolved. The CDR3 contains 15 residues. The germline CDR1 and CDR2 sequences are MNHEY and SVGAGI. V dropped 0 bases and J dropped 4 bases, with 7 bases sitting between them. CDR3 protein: CASSYSTQYNSPLHF. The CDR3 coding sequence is TGTGCCAGCAGTTACTCGACACAATATAATTCACCCCTCCACTTT.

CDR3 nucleotides: TGTGCCAGCAGTTTATACGGCGGTAATGTAGTAGACGAGCAGTACTTC. This encodes CASSLYGGNVVDEQYF. The rearrangement links TRBV27 to TRBJ2-7; no definite D call. Trimming stripped 1 base from V and 5 bases from J, with 18 bases between. The CDR3 has 16 residues. The germline V gene encodes CDR1 MNHEY and CDR2 SMNVEV (reference sequence).

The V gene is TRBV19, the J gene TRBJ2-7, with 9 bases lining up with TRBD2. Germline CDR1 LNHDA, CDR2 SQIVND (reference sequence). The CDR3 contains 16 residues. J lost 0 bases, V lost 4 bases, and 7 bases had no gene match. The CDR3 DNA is TGTGCCAGTAGTAGACGAGCGGGGGGCGACTCCTACGAGCAGTACTTC. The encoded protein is CASSRRAGGDSYEQYF. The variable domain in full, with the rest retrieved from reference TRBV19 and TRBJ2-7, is DGGITQSPKYLFRKEGQNVTLSCEQNLNHDAMYWYRQDPGQGLRLIYYSQIVNDFQKGDIAEGYSVSREKKESFPLTVTSAQKNPTAFYLCASSRRAGGDSYEQYFGPGTRLTVT.

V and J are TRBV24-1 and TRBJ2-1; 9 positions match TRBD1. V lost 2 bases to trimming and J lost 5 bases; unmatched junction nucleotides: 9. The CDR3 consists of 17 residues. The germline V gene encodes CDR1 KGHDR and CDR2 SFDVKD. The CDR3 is CATSDYSWGQGHNEQFF. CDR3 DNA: TGTGCCACCAGTGATTATTCGTGGGGACAGGGTCACAATGAGCAGTTCTTC.

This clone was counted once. CDR3 protein: CASSLQGEQFF. As DNA, the CDR3 is TGTGCCAGCAGTCTACAGGGTGAGCAGTTCTTC. V and J are TRBV6-6 and TRBJ2-1; TRBD1 is a possible D gene (6 bases). The V and J ends lost 5 bases and 9 bases respectively, with 8 bases between them. The length of the CDR3 is 11 residues. Germline CDR1 and CDR2: MNHNY and SVGAGI (reference sequence).

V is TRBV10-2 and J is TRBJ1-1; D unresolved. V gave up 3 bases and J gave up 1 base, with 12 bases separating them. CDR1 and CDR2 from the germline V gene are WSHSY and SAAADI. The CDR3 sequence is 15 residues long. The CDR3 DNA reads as TGCGCCAGCAGTGATGGCCAGGACGGGAACACTGAAGCTTTCTTT. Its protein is CASSDGQDGNTEAFF.

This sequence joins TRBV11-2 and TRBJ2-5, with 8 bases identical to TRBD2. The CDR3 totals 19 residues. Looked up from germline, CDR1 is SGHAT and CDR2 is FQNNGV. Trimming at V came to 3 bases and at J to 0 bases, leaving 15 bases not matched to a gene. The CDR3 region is CASSFRVGDRGGDQETQYF. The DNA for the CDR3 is TGTGCCAGCAGCTTCCGGGTCGGGGACCGGGGGGGCGACCAAGAGACCCAGTACTTC.

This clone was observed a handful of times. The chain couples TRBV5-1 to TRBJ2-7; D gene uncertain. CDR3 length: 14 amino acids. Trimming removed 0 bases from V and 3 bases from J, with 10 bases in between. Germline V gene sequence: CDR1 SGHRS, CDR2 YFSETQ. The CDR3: CASSLAGLGYEQYF. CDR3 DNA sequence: TGCGCCAGCAGCTTGGCCGGCCTAGGCTACGAGCAGTACTTC.

CDR3 nucleotides: TGTGCCAGCAGCTTAGACAGTGCTAACACTGAAGCTTTCTTT. This translates into CASSLDSANTEAFF. The V gene is TRBV11-3, the J gene TRBJ1-1; D gene uncertain. This CDR3 region has 14 residues. The germline V gene encodes CDR1 SGHNT and CDR2 YENEEA. The V end lost 0 bases, the J end lost 2 bases, and 7 bases lay between the germline ends.

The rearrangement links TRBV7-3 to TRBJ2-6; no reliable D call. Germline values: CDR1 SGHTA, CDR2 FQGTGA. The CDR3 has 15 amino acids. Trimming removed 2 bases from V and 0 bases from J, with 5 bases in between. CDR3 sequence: CASSLVYSGANVLTF. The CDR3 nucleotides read TGTGCCAGCAGCTTAGTGTACTCTGGGGCCAACGTCCTGACTTTC.

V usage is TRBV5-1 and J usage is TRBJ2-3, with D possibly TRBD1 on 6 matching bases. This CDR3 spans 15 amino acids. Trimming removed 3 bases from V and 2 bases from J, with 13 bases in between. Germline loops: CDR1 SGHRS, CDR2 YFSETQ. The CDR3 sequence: CASSSTGQPTDTQYF. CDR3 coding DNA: TGCGCCAGCAGCTCCACAGGACAGCCCACAGATACGCAGTATTTT.

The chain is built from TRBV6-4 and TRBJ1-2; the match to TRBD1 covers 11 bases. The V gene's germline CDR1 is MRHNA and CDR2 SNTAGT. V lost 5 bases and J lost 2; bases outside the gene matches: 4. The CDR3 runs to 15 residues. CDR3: CASSRDRGGNYGYTF. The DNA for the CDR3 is TGTGCCAGCAGTCGGGACAGGGGGGGCAACTATGGCTACACCTTC.

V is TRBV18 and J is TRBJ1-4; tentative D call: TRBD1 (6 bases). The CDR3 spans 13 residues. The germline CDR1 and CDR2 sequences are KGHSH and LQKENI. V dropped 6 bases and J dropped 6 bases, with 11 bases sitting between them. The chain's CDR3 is CASSRGGDEKLFF. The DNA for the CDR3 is TGTGCCAGCTCTCGGGGGGGCGATGAAAAACTGTTTTTT.

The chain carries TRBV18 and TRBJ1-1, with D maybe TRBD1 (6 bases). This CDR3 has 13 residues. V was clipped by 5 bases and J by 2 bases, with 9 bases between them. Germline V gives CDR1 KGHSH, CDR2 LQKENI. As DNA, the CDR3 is TGTGCCAGCTCATTACAGGGTAACACTGAAGCTTTCTTT. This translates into CASSLQGNTEAFF.

CDR3 sequence (DNA): TGCGCCAGCAGCTTGGCCGGGACTAGCGGGCAAGAGACCCAGTACTTC. Amino acid sequence: CASSLAGTSGQETQYF. The chain uses TRBV5-1 and TRBJ2-5, with TRBD2 matching over 12 bases. V shed 0 bases, J shed 2 bases, and the junction held 2 bases outside the gene matches. The CDR3 loop spans 16 amino acids. Germline CDR1 and CDR2: SGHRS and YFSETQ.

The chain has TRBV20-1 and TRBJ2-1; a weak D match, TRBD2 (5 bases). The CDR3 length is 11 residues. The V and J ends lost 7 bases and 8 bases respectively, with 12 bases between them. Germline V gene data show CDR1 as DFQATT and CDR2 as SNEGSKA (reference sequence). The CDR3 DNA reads TGCAGTGGGCTAGCTCTATATGAGCAGTTCTTC. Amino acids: CSGLALYEQFF.

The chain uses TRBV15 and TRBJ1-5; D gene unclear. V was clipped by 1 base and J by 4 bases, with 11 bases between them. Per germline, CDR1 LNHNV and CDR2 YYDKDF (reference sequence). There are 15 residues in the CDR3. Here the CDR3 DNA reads TGTGCCACCAGCAGAGCGACCGGGATGAATCAGCCCCAGCATTTT. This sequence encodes CATSRATGMNQPQHF.

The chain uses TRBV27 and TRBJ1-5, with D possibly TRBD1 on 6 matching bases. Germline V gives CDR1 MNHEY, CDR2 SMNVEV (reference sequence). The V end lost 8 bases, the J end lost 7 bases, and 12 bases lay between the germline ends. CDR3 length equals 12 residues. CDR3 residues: CASGAGGQPQHF. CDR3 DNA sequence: TGTGCCAGCGGGGCGGGGGGCCAGCCCCAGCATTTT.

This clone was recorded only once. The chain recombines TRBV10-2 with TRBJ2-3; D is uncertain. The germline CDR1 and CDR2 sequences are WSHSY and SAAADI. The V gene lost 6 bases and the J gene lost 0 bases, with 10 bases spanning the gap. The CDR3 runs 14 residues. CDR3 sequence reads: CASRTLDSTDTQYF. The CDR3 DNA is TGCGCCAGCAGGACCTTAGATAGCACAGATACGCAGTATTTT.

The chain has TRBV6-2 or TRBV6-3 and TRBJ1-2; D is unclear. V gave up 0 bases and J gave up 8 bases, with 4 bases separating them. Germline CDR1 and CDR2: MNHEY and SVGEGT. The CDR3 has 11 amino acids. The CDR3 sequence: CASSYSRGYTF. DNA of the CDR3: TGTGCCAGCAGTTACTCCAGGGGCTACACCTTC.

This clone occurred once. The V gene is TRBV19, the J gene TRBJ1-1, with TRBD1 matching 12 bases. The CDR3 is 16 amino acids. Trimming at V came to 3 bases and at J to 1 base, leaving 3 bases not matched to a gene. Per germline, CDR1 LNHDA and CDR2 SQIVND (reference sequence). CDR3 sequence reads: CASSIGTGGPNTEAFF. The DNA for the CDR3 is TGTGCCAGTAGTATTGGGACAGGGGGCCCGAACACTGAAGCTTTCTTT.

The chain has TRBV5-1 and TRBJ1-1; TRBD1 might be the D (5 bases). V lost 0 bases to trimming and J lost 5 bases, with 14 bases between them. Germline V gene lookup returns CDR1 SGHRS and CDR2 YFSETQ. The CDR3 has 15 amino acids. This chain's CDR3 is CASSLGGGDGTEAFF. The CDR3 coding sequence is TGCGCCAGCAGCTTGGGGGGCGGAGATGGGACTGAAGCTTTCTTT.

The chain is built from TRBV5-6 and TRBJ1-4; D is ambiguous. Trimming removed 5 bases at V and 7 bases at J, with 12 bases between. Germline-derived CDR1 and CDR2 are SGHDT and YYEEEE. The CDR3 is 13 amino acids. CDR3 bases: TGTGCCAGCAGTTTCGGACTTGGTGAAAAACTGTTTTTT. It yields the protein CASSFGLGEKLFF.